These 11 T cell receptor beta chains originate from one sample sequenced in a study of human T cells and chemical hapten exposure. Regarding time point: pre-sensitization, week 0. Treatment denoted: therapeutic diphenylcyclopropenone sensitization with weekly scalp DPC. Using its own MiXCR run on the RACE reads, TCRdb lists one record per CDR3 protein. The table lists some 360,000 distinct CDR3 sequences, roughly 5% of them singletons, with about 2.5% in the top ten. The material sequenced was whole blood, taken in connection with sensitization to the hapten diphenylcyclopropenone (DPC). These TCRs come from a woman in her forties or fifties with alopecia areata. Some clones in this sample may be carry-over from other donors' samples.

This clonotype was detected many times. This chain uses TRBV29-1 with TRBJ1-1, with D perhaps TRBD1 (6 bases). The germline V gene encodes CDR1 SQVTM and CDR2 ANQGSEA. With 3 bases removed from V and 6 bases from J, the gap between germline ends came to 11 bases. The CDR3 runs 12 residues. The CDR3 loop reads CSVEGAPPEAFF. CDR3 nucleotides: TGCAGCGTTGAGGGGGCGCCCCCTGAAGCTTTCTTT.

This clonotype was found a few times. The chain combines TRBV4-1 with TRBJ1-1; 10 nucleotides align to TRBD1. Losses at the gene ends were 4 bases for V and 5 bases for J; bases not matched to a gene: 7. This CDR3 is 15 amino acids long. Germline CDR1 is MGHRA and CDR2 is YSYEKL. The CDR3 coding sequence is TGCGCCAGCAGCCCTTGGACAGGGGGAAATACTGAAGCTTTCTTT. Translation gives CASSPWTGGNTEAFF.

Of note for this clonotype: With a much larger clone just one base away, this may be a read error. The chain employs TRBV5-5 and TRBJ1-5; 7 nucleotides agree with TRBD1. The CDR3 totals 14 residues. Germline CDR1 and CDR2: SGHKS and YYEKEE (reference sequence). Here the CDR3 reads CVSTQGDLNQPQHF. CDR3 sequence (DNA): TGTGTCAGCACCCAGGGGGACCTCAATCAGCCCCAGCATTTT.

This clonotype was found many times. Here the CDR3 reads CASSERQGSNEQFF. The CDR3 region has the DNA TGTGCCAGCAGTGAGCGACAGGGAAGTAATGAGCAGTTCTTC. The chain joins TRBV12-3 or TRBV12-4 to TRBJ2-1; TRBD1 agrees at 7 bases. CDR3 length equals 14 residues. The trim removed 5 bases at V and 7 bases at J, leaving 8 bases unmatched.

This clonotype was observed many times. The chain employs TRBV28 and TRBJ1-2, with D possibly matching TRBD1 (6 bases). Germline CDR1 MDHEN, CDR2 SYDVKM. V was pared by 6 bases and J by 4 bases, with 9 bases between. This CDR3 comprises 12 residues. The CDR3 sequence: CASRTGAYGYTF. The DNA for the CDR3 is TGTGCCAGCAGGACAGGAGCCTATGGCTACACCTTC.

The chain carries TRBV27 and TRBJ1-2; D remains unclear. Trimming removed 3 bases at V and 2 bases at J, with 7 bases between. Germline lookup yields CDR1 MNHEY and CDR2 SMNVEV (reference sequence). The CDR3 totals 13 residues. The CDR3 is CASSFDGNYGYTF. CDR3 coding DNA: TGTGCCAGCAGTTTTGATGGGAACTATGGCTACACCTTC.

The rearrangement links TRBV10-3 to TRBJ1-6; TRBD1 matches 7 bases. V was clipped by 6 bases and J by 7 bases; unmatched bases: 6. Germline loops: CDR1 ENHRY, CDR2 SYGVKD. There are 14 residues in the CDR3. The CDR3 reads CAIRGDSGNSPLHF. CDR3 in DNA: TGTGCCATCAGGGGGGACAGCGGGAATTCACCCCTCCACTTT.

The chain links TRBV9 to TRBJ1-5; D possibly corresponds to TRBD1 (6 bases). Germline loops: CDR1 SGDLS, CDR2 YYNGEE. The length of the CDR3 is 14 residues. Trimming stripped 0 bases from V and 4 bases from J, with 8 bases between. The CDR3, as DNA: TGTGCCAGCAGCGTAGGGACAGAGAATCAGCCCCAGCATTTT. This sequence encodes CASSVGTENQPQHF.

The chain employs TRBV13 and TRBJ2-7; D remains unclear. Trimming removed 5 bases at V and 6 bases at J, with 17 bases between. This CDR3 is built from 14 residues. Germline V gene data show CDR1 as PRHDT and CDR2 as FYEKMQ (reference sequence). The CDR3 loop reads CASSPYKLGAEQYF. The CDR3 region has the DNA TGTGCCAGCAGCCCATATAAACTTGGAGCCGAGCAGTACTTC.

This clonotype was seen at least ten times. CDR3 sequence (DNA): TGTGCCAGCAGCCGGGGGGCGGGGTTGGCGCAGTATTTT. Translated, it gives CASSRGAGLAQYF. This sequence joins TRBV3-1 and TRBJ2-3; tentatively, D is TRBD1 or TRBD2 (6 bases each). The V end was cut by 4 bases, the J end by 10 bases, with 15 bases between. CDR1 LGHDT and CDR2 YNNKEL come from the germline V gene (reference sequence). The CDR3 length is 13 residues.

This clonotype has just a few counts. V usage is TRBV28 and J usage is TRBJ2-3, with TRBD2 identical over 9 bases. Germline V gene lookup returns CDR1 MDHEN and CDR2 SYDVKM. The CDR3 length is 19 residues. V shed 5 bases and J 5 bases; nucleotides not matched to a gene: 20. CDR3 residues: CASSRPVAGGPMGGDTQYF. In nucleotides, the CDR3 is TGTGCCAGCAGTCGACCTGTCGCGGGAGGGCCGATGGGAGGAGATACGCAGTATTTT.